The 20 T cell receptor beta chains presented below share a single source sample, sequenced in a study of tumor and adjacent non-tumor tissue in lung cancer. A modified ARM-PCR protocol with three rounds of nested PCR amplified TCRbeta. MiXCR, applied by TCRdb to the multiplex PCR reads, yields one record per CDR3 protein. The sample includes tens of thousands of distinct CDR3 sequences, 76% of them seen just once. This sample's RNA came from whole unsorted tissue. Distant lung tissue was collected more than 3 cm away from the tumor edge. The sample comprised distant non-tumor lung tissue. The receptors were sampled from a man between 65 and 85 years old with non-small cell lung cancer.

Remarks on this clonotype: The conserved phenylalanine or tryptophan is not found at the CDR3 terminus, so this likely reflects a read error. The CDR3 coding sequence is TGTGCCAGCAGCCCCAAGGGACAGAAGGACACTGAAGCTTTCGTT. It encodes CASSPKGQKDTEAFV. The V and J genes are TRBV11-3 and TRBJ1-1; TRBD1 matches at 7 bases. The CDR3 has 15 residues. CDR1 SGHNT and CDR2 YENEEA come from the germline V gene. V lost 5 bases, J lost 3 bases, and 9 bases stayed unmatched.

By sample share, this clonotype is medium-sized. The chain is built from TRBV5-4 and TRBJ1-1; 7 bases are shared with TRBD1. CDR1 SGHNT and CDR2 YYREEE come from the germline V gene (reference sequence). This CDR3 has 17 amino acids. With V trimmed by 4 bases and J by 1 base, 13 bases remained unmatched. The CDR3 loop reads CASSTTGVALGNTEAFF. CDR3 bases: TGTGCCAGCAGCACTACAGGGGTTGCACTCGGGAACACTGAAGCTTTCTTT.

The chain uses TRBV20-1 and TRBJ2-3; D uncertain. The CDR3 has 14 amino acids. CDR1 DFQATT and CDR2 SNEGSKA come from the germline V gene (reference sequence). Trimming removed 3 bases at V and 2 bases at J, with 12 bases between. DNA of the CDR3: TGCAGTGCTAGCCCCCAGCTCATCACAGATACGCAGTATTTT. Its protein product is CSASPQLITDTQYF.

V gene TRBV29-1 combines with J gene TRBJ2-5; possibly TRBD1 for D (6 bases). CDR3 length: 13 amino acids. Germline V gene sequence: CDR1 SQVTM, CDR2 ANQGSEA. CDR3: CIVADRFRDTQYF. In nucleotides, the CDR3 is TGCATCGTGGCTGACAGGTTCCGAGATACTCAGTACTTC.

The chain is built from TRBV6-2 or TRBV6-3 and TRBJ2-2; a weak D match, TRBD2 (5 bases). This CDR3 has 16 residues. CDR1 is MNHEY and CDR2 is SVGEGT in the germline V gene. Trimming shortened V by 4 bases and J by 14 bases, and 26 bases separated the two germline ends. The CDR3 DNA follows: TGTGCCAGCAGTTCCTCAGGCGGCCAAGACACCGGGGTACTGTTTTTT. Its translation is CASSSSGGQDTGVLFF.

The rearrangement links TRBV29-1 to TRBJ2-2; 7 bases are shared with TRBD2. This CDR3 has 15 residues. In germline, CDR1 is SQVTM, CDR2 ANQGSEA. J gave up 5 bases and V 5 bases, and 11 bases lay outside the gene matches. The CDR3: CSVKLSGRRTGELFF. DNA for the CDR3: TGCAGCGTTAAACTTAGCGGGCGGCGGACCGGGGAGCTGTTTTTT.

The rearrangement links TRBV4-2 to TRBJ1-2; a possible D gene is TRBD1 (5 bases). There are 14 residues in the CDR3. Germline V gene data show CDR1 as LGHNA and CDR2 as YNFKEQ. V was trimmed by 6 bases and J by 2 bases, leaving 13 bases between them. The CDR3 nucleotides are TGTGCCAGCAGACCGTTACAGGAAAACTATGGCTACACCTTC. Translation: CASRPLQENYGYTF.

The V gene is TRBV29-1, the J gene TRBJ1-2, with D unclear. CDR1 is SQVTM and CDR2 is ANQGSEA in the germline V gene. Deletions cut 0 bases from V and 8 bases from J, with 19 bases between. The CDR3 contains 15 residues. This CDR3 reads CSVEDPRQSLCGYTF. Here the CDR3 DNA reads TGCAGCGTTGAAGACCCCCGGCAGAGTTTATGCGGCTACACCTTC.

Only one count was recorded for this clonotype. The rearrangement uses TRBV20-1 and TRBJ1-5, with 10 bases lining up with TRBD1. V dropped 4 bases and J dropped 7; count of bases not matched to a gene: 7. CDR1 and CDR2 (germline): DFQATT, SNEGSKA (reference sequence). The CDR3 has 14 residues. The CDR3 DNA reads TGCAGTGCTATACCCGACAGGGGGCCCCAGCCCCAGCATTTT. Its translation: CSAIPDRGPQPQHF.

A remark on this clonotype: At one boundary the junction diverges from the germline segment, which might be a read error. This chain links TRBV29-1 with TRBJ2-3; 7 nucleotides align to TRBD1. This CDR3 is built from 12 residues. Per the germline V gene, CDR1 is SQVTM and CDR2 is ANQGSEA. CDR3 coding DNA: TGCAGCGTTGGTGCCCAGGGGGATACGCAGAATTTT. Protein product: CSVGAQGDTQNF.

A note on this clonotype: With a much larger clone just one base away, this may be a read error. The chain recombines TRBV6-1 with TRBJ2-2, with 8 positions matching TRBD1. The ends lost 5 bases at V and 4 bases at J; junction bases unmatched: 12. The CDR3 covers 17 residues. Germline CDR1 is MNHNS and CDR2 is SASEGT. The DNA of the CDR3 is TGTGCCAGCAGTAGCCCGGGACAGGCTGTTTCCACCGGGGAGCTGTTTTTT. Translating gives CASSSPGQAVSTGELFF.

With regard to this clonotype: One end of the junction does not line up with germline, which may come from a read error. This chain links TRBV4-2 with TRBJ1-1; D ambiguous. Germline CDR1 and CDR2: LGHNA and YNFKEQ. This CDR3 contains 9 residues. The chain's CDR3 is CATSRSIIF. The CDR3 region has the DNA TGTGCCACCAGCCGCTCTATTATCTTT.

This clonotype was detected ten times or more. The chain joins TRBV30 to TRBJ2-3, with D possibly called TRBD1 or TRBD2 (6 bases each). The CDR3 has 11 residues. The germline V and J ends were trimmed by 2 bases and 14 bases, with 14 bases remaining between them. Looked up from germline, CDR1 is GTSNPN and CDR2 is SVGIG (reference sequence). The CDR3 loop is CAWSRGTWPYF. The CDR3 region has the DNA TGTGCCTGGAGTAGGGGGACTTGGCCGTATTTT.

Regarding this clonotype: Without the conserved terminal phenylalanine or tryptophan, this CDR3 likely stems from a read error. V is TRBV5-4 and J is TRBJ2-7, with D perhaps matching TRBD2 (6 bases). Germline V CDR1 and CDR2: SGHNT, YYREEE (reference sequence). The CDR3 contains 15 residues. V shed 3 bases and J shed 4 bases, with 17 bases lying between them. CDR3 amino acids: CASSSYSRLEYEQYL. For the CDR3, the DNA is TGTGCCAGCAGCTCTTATTCGCGACTAGAGTACGAGCAGTACTTA.

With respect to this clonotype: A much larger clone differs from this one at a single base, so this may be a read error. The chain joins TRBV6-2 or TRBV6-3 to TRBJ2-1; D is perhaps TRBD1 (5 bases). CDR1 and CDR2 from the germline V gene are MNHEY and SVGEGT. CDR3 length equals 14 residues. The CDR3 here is CTSVHGSGNNEQFF. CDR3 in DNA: TGTACCAGCGTTCACGGGTCAGGGAACAATGAGCAGTTCTTC.

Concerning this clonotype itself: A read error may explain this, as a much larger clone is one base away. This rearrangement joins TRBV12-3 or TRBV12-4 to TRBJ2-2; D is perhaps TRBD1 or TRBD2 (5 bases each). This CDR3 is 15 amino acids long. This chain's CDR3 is CASTTGQGDTGEPFF. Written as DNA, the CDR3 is TGTGCCAGCACCACGGGGCAGGGAGACACCGGGGAGCCGTTTTTT.

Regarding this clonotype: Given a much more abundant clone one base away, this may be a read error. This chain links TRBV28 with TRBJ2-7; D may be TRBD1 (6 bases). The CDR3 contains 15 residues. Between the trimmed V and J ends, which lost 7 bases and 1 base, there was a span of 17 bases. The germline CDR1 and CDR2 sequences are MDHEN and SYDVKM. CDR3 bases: TGTGCCAGCAATGGAACAGGTGGGACATCCTACGAGCAGTACTTC. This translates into CASNGTGGTSYEQYF.

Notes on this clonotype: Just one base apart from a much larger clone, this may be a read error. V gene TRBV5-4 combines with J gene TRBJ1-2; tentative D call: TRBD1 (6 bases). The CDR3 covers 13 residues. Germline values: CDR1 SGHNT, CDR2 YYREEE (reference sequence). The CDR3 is CARSLDRNYGYTF. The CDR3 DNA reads TGTGCCAGGAGCTTGGACAGAAACTATGGCTACACCTTC.

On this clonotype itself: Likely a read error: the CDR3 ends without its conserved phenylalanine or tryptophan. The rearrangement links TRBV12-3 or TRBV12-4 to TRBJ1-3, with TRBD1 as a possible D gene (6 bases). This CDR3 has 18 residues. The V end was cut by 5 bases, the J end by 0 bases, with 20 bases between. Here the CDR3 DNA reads TGTGCCAGCAGTCGTCCCGGAACAGGGAACGGCTCTGGAAACACCATATATTCT. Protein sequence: CASSRPGTGNGSGNTIYS.

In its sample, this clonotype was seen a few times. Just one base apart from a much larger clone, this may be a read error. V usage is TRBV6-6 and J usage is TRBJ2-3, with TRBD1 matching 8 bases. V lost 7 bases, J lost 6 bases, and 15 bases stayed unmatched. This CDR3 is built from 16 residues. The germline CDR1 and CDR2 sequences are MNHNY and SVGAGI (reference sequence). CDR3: CASIPQGAAGSDTQYF. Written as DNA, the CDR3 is TGTGCCAGCATACCCCAGGGGGCGGCAGGATCGGATACGCAGTATTTT.